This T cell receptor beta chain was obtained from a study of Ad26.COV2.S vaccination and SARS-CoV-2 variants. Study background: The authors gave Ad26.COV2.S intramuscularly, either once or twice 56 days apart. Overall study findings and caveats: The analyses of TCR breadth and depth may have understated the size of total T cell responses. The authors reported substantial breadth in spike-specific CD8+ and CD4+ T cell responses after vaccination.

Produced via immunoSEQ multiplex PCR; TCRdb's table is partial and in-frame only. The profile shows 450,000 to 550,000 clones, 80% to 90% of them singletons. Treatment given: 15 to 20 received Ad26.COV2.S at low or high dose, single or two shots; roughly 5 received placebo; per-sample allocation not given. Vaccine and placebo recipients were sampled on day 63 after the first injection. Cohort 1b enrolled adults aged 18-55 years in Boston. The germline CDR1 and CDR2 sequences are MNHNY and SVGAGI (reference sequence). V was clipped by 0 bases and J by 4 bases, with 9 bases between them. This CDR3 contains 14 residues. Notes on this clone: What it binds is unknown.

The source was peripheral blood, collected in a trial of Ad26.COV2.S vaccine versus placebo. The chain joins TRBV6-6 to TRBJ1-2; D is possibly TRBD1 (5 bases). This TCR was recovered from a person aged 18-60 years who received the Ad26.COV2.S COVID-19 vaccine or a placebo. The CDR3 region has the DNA TGTGCCAGCAGTTACTCGTCAGGGAGCTATGGCTACACCTTC. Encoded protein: CASSYSSGSYGYTF.